This TCR beta chain appears in the sequencing data of a study of control samples from healthy donors and cancer patients. The count of this clone is one. Clones were read by immunoSEQ multiplex PCR, and TCRdb kept only the in-frame ones, dropping some. The repertoire has 150,000 to 200,000 clones, approximately 96% of them found once; the top ten carry about 0.94%. Germline lookup yields CDR1 SGHVS and CDR2 FNYEAQ. Trimming took off 4 bases at V and 4 bases at J, with 25 bases between the two ends. This CDR3 comprises 18 residues. V usage is TRBV7-6 and J usage is TRBJ1-1; D might be TRBD1 (5 bases). Sequenced input: blood. The TCR originated in a woman aged 25 to 39 in good health. The CDR3 here is CASSSGFRRGTGGTEAFF. The CDR3 DNA sequence: TGTGCCAGCAGCTCCGGTTTTCGTAGGGGAACTGGTGGCACTGAAGCTTTCTTT. The full variable domain, with the rest looked up from reference TRBV7-6 and TRBJ1-1, is GAGVSQSPRYKVTKRGQDVALRCDPISGHVSLYWYRQALGQGPEFLTYFNYEAQQDKSGLPNDRFSAERPEGSISTLTIQRTEQRDSAMYRCASSSGFRRGTGGTEAFFGQGTRLTVV.